This T cell receptor beta chain was found in a study of blood T cell repertoires in COVID-19. About the study: COVID-19 samples from acute and convalescent phases originated in the United States, Italy and Spain. Nucleic acid was either cDNA or gDNA, and it came from T cells, B-cell-depleted T cells, or PBMCs.

Source study methods: Estimated nucleated cell counts came from reference gene primer amplification. Assay used: immunoSEQ multiplex PCR; TCRdb lists only in-frame clones, some missing. The V and J calls and clone size are taken from that table; D and trimming were inferred from the DNA. The sample yields roughly 250,000 clones, roughly four fifths seen once. Germline values: CDR1 MDHEN, CDR2 SYDVKM. Deletions cut 3 bases from V and 6 bases from J, with 9 bases between. The CDR3 length is 14 residues. Sample: peripheral blood. This TCR derives from an elderly woman with acute or convalescent COVID-19. The chain combines TRBV28 with TRBJ1-6, with D unclear. The CDR3 protein is CASSLPGLNSPLHF. The CDR3 coding sequence is TGTGCCAGCAGTTTGCCGGGTCTTAATTCACCCCTCCACTTT.